The 14 T cell receptor beta chains in this list originate from one sample, sequenced in a study of T cell responses to AZD1222 COVID-19 vaccine. TCRdb keeps only in-frame clones here, not all; method: immunoSEQ multiplex PCR. This table holds 140,000 to 150,000 clones, around 90% found once. Source: peripheral blood, taken on day 0 of AZD1222 vaccination. The receptors were gathered from an adult in good health.

This sequence joins TRBV12-5 and TRBJ2-7, with D perhaps matching TRBD1 (6 bases). Trimming removed 0 bases at V and 1 base at J, with 13 bases between. Germline V gene sequence: CDR1 LGHNT, CDR2 FRNRAP. The CDR3 is made up of 16 amino acids. The CDR3 DNA is TGTGCTAGTGGTTTGGTACAGGGATCAGGGTCCTACGAGCAGTACTTC. This sequence encodes CASGLVQGSGSYEQYF.

The chain has TRBV19 and TRBJ2-1, with TRBD2 matching 11 bases. The germline V gene encodes CDR1 LNHDA and CDR2 SQIVND (reference sequence). Germline trimming cut 5 bases from V and 5 bases from J; bases unmatched to any gene: 11. The CDR3 loop spans 17 amino acids. The CDR3 nucleotides are TGTGCCAGTAGTCCGATAGCGGGAGGGCCGTGGGACAATGAGCAGTTCTTC. It yields the protein CASSPIAGGPWDNEQFF. The whole variable domain, filled in from reference TRBV19 and TRBJ2-1, reads DGGITQSPKYLFRKEGQNVTLSCEQNLNHDAMYWYRQDPGQGLRLIYYSQIVNDFQKGDIAEGYSVSREKKESFPLTVTSAQKNPTAFYLCASSPIAGGPWDNEQFFGPGTRLTVL.

This clone was seen just once. The V call is TRBV19, the J call TRBJ1-3; no clear D. V shed 7 bases and J shed 0 bases, with 10 bases lying between them. The germline V gene encodes CDR1 LNHDA and CDR2 SQIVND (reference sequence). The CDR3 totals 14 residues. This CDR3 is CASIRKFSGNTIYF. As DNA, the CDR3 is TGTGCCAGTATCAGGAAATTCTCTGGAAACACCATATATTTT.

V usage is TRBV25-1 and J usage is TRBJ2-1, with TRBD1 as a possible D gene (6 bases). The V and J ends lost 4 bases and 11 bases respectively, with 15 bases between them. Per germline, CDR1 MGHDK and CDR2 SYGVNS. This CDR3 has 13 residues. The CDR3 loop reads CASSGTGFGKQFF. The CDR3 bases are TGTGCCAGCAGTGGAACAGGGTTTGGTAAGCAGTTCTTC.

As regards this clone: The sample carries other DNA sequences with the same CDR3. This rearrangement joins TRBV29-1 to TRBJ2-1; 12 nucleotides line up with TRBD2. This CDR3 spans 14 amino acids. The ends lost 4 bases at V and 4 bases at J; junction bases unmatched: 2. Per the germline V gene, CDR1 is SQVTM and CDR2 is ANQGSEA. In DNA form, the CDR3 reads TGCAGCGTTGGACTAGCGGGGGATTACAATGAGCAGTTCTTC. Protein: CSVGLAGDYNEQFF.

DNA of the CDR3: TGTGCCAGTGAACAGGGAAACTATGGCTACACCTTC. Translated, it gives CASEQGNYGYTF. The chain joins TRBV28 to TRBJ1-2; TRBD1 is a possible D gene (6 bases). This CDR3 spans 12 amino acids. V dropped 9 bases and J dropped 2 bases, with 10 bases sitting between them. The germline V gene has CDR1 MDHEN and CDR2 SYDVKM.

V gene TRBV6-5 combines with J gene TRBJ1-3; D uncertain. The germline gives CDR1 MNHEY, CDR2 SVGAGI. Trimming pared 5 bases from V and 0 bases from J, leaving 8 bases between. This CDR3 comprises 14 residues. The CDR3, as DNA: TGTGCCAGCAGTCCACTGAACTCTGGAAACACCATATATTTT. It yields the protein CASSPLNSGNTIYF.

The chain has TRBV7-9 and TRBJ2-2; TRBD2 matches 8 bases. The trim removed 3 bases at V and 5 bases at J, leaving 8 bases unmatched. The CDR3 runs 16 residues. Germline V gene lookup returns CDR1 SEHNR and CDR2 FQNEAQ (reference sequence). CDR3 coding DNA: TGTGCCAGCAGCTTGGGACTAGGTAGGACTACCGGGGAGCTGTTTTTT. This translates into CASSLGLGRTTGELFF.

CDR3 protein: CASSSGQGGRNEQFF. As DNA, the CDR3 is TGCGCCAGCAGCTCGGGACAGGGGGGAAGGAATGAGCAGTTCTTC. V and J are TRBV5-1 and TRBJ2-1; TRBD1 agrees at 11 bases. Germline CDR1 and CDR2: SGHRS and YFSETQ. This CDR3 has 15 amino acids. Losses at the gene ends were 3 bases for V and 7 bases for J; bases not matched to a gene: 6.

J is TRBJ2-1 and V is TRBV7-2; TRBD2 aligns across 12 bases. The V segment lost 2 bases and the J segment 10 bases; nucleotides outside the gene matches: 6. Germline CDR1 reads SGHTA; CDR2 reads FQGNSA. The CDR3 loop spans 15 amino acids. Written as DNA, the CDR3 is TGTGCCAGCAGCTTACAGTCCGGGACTAGCGGGGAGCAGTTCTTC. Its translation: CASSLQSGTSGEQFF.

This chain uses TRBV29-1 with TRBJ2-3; no firm D call. The CDR3 spans 14 residues. Germline values: CDR1 SQVTM, CDR2 ANQGSEA. V gave up 1 base and J gave up 3 bases, with 11 bases separating them. This chain's CDR3 is CSVEGSGGTDTQYF. In nucleotides, the CDR3 is TGCAGCGTTGAAGGCAGTGGTGGGACAGATACGCAGTATTTT.

The gene calls are TRBV2 and TRBJ1-1, with 8 bases fitting TRBD1. With 4 bases clipped from V and 1 base from J, the junction kept 2 bases outside the gene matches. The germline V gene encodes CDR1 SNHLY and CDR2 FYNNEI. The CDR3 extends over 14 amino acids. The CDR3: CASSAQGANTEAFF. The CDR3 DNA sequence: TGTGCCAGCAGTGCCCAGGGGGCGAACACTGAAGCTTTCTTT.

The CDR3 reads CASSERTGGPETQYF. CDR3 bases: TGCGCCAGCAGCGAAAGGACAGGGGGGCCCGAGACCCAGTACTTC. The chain carries TRBV5-1 and TRBJ2-5, with 10 bases matching TRBD1. V dropped 4 bases and J dropped 5; count of bases not matched to a gene: 8. The length of the CDR3 is 15 residues. CDR1 SGHRS and CDR2 YFSETQ come from the germline V gene.

The V call is TRBV19, the J call TRBJ2-7; 9 nucleotides align to TRBD1. Germline V lookup: CDR1 LNHDA, CDR2 SQIVND (reference sequence). The CDR3 is 15 residues long. V lost 6 bases and J lost 3; bases outside the gene matches: 9. CDR3 amino acids: CASRLGTGHNYEQYF. The CDR3 DNA reads as TGTGCCAGTAGGCTCGGGACAGGGCACAACTACGAGCAGTACTTC.